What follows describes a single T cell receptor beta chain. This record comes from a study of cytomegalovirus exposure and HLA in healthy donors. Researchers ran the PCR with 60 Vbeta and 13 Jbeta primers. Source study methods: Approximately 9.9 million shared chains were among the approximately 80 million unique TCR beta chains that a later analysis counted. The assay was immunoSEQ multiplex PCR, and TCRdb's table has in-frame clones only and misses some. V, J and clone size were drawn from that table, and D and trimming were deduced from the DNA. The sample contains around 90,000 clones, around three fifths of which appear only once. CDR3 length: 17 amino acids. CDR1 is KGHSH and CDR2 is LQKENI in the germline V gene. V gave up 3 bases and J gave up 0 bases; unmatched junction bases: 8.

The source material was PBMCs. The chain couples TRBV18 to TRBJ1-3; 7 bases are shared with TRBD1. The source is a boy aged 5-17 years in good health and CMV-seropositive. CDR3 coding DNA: TGTGCCAGCTCACCCCGACAGGGAACCAACTCTGGAAACACCATATATTTT. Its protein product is CASSPRQGTNSGNTIYF.